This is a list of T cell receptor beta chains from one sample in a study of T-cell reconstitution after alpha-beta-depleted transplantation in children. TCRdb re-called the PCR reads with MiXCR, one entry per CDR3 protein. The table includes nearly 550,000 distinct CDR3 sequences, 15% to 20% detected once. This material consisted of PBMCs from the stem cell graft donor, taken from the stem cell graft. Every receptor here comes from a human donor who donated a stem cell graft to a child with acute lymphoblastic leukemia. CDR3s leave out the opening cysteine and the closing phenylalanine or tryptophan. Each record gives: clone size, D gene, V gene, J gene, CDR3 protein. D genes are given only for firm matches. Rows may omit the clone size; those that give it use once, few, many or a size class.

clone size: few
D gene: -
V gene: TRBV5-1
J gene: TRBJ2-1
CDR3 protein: ASSLGQTLYNEQF

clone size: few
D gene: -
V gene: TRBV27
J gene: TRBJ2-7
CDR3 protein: ASRGGGTGSYEQY

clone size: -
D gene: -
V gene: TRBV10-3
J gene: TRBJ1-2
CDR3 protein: AISEYGAPSVGYGYT

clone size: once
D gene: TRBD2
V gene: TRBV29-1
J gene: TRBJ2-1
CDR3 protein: SAGLALNEQF

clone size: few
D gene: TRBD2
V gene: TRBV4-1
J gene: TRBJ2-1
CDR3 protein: ASSQPLAGRRVEQF

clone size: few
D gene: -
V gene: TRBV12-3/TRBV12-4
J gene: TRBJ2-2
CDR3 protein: ASSLAGGYTGELF

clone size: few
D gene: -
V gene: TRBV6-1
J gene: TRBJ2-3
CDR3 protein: ASRFTGSTDTQY

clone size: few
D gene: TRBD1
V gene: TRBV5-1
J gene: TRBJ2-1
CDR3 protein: ASNLGGTGAYNEQF

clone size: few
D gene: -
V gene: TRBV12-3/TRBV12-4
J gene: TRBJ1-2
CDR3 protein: ASSYIDRSYGYT

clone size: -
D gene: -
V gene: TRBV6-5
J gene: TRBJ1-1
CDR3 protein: ASSYAVELGGIGGAF

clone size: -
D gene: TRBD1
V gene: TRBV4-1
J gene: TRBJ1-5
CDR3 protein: ASSQDLGQGYQPQH

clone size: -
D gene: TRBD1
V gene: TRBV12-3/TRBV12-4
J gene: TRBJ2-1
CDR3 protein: ASSLPERTGGDEQF

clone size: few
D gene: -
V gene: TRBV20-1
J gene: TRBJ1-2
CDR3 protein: SYGVWDPTPLNYGYT